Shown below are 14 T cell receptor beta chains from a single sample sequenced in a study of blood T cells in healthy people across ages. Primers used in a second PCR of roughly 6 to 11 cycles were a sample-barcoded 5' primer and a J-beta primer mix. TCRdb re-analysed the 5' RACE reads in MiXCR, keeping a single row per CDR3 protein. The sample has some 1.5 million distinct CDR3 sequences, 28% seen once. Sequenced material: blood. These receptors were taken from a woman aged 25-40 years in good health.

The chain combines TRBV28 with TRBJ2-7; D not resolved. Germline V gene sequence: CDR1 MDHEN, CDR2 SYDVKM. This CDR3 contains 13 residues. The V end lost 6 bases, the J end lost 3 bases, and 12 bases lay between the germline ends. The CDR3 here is CASSFGYNYEQYF. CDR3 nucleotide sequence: TGTGCCAGCAGCTTTGGGTACAACTACGAGCAGTACTTC. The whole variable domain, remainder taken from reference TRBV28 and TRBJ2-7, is DVKVTQSSRYLVKRTGEKVFLECVQDMDHENMFWYRQDPGLGLRLIYFSYDVKMKEKGDIPEGYSVSREKKERFSLILESASTNQTSMYLCASSFGYNYEQYFGPGTRLTVT.

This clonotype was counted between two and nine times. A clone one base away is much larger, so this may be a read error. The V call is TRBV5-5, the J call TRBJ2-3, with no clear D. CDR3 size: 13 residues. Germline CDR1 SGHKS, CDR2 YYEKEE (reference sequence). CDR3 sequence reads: CASSYTSTDAQYF. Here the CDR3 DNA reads TGTGCCAGCAGCTACACCTCCACAGATGCGCAGTATTTT.

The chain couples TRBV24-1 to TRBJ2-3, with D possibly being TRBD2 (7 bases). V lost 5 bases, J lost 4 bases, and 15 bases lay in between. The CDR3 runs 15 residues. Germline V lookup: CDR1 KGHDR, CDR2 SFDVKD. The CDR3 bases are TGTGCCACCAGTGGGGCGGGGGCGCGAGCAGATACGCAGTATTTT. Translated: CATSGAGARADTQYF.

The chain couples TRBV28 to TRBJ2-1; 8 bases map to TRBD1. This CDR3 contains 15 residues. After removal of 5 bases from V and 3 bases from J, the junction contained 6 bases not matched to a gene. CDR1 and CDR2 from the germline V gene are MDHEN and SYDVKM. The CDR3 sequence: CASSVTGGFYNEQFF. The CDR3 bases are TGTGCCAGCAGTGTCACAGGGGGGTTCTACAATGAGCAGTTCTTC.

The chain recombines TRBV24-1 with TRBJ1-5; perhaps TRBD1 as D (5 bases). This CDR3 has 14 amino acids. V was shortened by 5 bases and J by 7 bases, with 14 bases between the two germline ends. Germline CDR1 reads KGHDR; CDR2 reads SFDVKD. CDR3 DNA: TGTGCCACCAGTGGTCGGGGAGGGGAACAGCCCCAGCATTTT. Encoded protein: CATSGRGGEQPQHF.

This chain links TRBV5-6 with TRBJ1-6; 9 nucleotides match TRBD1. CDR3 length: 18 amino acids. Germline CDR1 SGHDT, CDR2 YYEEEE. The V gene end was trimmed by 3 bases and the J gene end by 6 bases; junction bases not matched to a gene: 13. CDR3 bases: TGTGCCAGCAGCTCGGACCTCGGACAGGGGAATTTTAATTCACCCCTCCACTTT. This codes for CASSSDLGQGNFNSPLHF.

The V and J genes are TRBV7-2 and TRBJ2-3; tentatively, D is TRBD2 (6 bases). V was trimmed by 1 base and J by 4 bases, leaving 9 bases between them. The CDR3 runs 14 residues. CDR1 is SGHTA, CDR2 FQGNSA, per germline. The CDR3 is CASSLVGSSDTQYF. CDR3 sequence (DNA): TGTGCCAGCAGCTTAGTCGGGAGTTCAGATACGCAGTATTTT.

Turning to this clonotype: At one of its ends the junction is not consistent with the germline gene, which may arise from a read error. The CDR3 loop reads CASSPPGGRSSYNGQFF. The DNA for the CDR3 is TGTGCCAGCAGTCCACCCGGCGGACGGAGCTCCTACAATGGGCAGTTCTTC. The chain joins TRBV27 to TRBJ2-1; D uncertain. Germline-derived CDR1 and CDR2 are MNHEY and SMNVEV (reference sequence). CDR3 length: 17 residues.

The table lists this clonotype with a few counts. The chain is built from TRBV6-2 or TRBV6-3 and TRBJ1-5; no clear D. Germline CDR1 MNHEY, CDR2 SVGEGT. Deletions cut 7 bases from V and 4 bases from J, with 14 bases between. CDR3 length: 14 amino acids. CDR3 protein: CASTYRWENQPQHF. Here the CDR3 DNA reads TGTGCCAGCACCTACCGGTGGGAAAATCAGCCCCAGCATTTT.

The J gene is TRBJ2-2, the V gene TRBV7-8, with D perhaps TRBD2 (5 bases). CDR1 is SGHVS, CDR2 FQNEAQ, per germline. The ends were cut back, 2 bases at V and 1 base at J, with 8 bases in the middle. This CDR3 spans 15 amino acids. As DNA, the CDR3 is TGTGCCAGCAGCTTAAAGCGGCTGAACACCGGGGAGCTGTTTTTT. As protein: CASSLKRLNTGELFF.

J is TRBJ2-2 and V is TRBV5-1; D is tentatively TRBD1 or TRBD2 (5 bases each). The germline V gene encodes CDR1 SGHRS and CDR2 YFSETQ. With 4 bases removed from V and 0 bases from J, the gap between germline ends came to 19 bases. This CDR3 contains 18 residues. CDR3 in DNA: TGCGCCAGCAGCCACGGCCGGGGCATATTCGCGAACACCGGGGAGCTGTTTTTT. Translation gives CASSHGRGIFANTGELFF.

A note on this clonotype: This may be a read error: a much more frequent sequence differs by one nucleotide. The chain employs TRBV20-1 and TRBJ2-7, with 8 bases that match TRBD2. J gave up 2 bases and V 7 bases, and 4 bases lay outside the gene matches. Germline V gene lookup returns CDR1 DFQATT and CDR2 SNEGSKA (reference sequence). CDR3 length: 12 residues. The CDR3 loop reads CSGSGGTYEQYF. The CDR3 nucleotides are TGCAGTGGAAGCGGGGGAACCTACGAGCAGTACTTC.

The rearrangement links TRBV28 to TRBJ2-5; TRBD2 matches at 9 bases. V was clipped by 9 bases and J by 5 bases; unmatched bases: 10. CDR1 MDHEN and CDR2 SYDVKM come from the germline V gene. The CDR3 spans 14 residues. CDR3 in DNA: TGTGCCAGTCATGAGCGGGGGGTGGGGGAGACCCAGTACTTC. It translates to CASHERGVGETQYF.

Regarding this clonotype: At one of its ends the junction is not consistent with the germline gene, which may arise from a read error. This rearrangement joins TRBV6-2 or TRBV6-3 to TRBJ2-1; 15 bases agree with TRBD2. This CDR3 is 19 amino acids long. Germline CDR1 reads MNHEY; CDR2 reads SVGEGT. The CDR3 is CASSYSGTSGGLSYNEQCF. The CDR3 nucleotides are TGTGCCAGCAGTTACTCAGGGACTAGCGGGGGGCTCTCCTACAATGAGCAGTGCTTC.